This is a list of T cell receptor beta chains from one sample in a study of blood T cell repertoires in COVID-19. Sequenced by immunoSEQ multiplex PCR; TCRdb stores in-frame clones only, minus some. The sample lists approximately 68,000 clones, approximately 90% occurring once. Material for sequencing was peripheral blood. The receptors here all came from a man between 65 and 85 years old with active or convalescent COVID-19. Both conserved end residues are part of each CDR3. Each record gives: CDR3 length, D gene, V gene, clone size, J gene, CDR3 DNA, CDR3 protein. D genes are given only for firm matches. Rows give clone size only sometimes, using once, few, many, or a class for an expanded clone.

CDR3 length: 13
D gene: .
V gene: TRBV5-1
clone size: .
J gene: TRBJ1-1
CDR3 DNA: TGCGCCAGCAGTAGCCAGCCCAACACTGAAGCTTTCTTT
CDR3 protein: CASSSQPNTEAFF

CDR3 length: 15
D gene: .
V gene: TRBV28
clone size: .
J gene: TRBJ1-5
CDR3 DNA: TGTGCCAGCAGTTCCTCGGGGGGAAGCAATCAGCCCCAGCATTTT
CDR3 protein: CASSSSGGSNQPQHF

CDR3 length: 15
D gene: .
V gene: TRBV19
clone size: once
J gene: TRBJ1-4
CDR3 DNA: TGTGCCAGTAGTATAGCCAACCATGCGTCTGAAAAACTGTTTTTT
CDR3 protein: CASSIANHASEKLFF

CDR3 length: 14
D gene: .
V gene: TRBV6-6
clone size: .
J gene: TRBJ1-5
CDR3 DNA: TGTGCCAGCAGTTCTTTTCAGGGCAATCAGCCCCAGCATTTT
CDR3 protein: CASSSFQGNQPQHF

CDR3 length: 15
D gene: TRBD1
V gene: TRBV30
clone size: .
J gene: TRBJ1-5
CDR3 DNA: TGTGCCTGGACGCCGGGGACAGGGGGCATACAGCCCCAGCATTTT
CDR3 protein: CAWTPGTGGIQPQHF

CDR3 length: 14
D gene: .
V gene: TRBV5-1
clone size: .
J gene: TRBJ2-1
CDR3 DNA: TGCGCCACCAGAGTGGGGGCCTCCTACAATGAGCAGTTCTTC
CDR3 protein: CATRVGASYNEQFF

CDR3 length: 15
D gene: TRBD1
V gene: TRBV11-3
clone size: .
J gene: TRBJ2-7
CDR3 DNA: TGTGCCAGCAGTCCCCGAGGGACAGGGCTTACCGAGCAGTACTTC
CDR3 protein: CASSPRGTGLTEQYF

CDR3 length: 15
D gene: .
V gene: TRBV6-6
clone size: .
J gene: TRBJ2-2
CDR3 DNA: TGTGCCAGCAGTTACGCCCACACCTACACCGGGGAGCTGTTTTTT
CDR3 protein: CASSYAHTYTGELFF

CDR3 length: 15
D gene: TRBD2
V gene: TRBV10-2
clone size: .
J gene: TRBJ2-5
CDR3 DNA: TGCGCCAGCAGTGATCTAGCGGGAGTGGAAGAGACCCAGTACTTC
CDR3 protein: CASSDLAGVEETQYF

CDR3 length: 14
D gene: .
V gene: TRBV5-1
clone size: .
J gene: TRBJ2-1
CDR3 DNA: TGCGCCAGCAGCTTGGCTACTACCCACAATGAGCAGTTCTTC
CDR3 protein: CASSLATTHNEQFF

CDR3 length: 17
D gene: .
V gene: TRBV11-2
clone size: .
J gene: TRBJ2-2
CDR3 DNA: TGTGCCAGCAGCAATATACCAGTAGCGGAGAACACCGGGGAGCTGTTTTTT
CDR3 protein: CASSNIPVAENTGELFF

CDR3 length: 14
D gene: .
V gene: TRBV12-5
clone size: .
J gene: TRBJ1-5
CDR3 DNA: TGTGCTAGTGGTCCGCAGGGGAACAATCAGCCCCAGCATTTT
CDR3 protein: CASGPQGNNQPQHF

CDR3 length: 16
D gene: TRBD1
V gene: TRBV7-9
clone size: .
J gene: TRBJ1-5
CDR3 DNA: TGTGCCAGCAGCAAAGGAGGACAGGGATCGAATCAGCCCCAGCATTTT
CDR3 protein: CASSKGGQGSNQPQHF

CDR3 length: 13
D gene: TRBD1
V gene: TRBV7-8
clone size: .
J gene: TRBJ1-1
CDR3 DNA: TGTGCCAGCAGCCGGGACAGGGAGCGTGAAGCTTTCTTT
CDR3 protein: CASSRDREREAFF

CDR3 length: 15
D gene: .
V gene: TRBV4-2
clone size: .
J gene: TRBJ1-2
CDR3 DNA: TGTGCCAGCAGCCAAGATGGGCACACTAACTATGGCTACACCTTC
CDR3 protein: CASSQDGHTNYGYTF

CDR3 length: 17
D gene: TRBD2
V gene: TRBV7-8
clone size: .
J gene: TRBJ2-5
CDR3 DNA: TGTGCCAGCAGCCCTCTTGGACTAGCGGGAGGTTGGGAGACCCAGTACTTC
CDR3 protein: CASSPLGLAGGWETQYF

CDR3 length: 15
D gene: TRBD1
V gene: TRBV6-5
clone size: .
J gene: TRBJ2-7
CDR3 DNA: TGTGCCAGCAGCCCCGACGGGACAGGGGTCTACGAGCAGTACTTC
CDR3 protein: CASSPDGTGVYEQYF

CDR3 length: 16
D gene: TRBD1
V gene: TRBV9
clone size: .
J gene: TRBJ2-3
CDR3 DNA: TGTGCCAGCAGCGCAGGACAGGGGGAAGGCACAGATACGCAGTATTTT
CDR3 protein: CASSAGQGEGTDTQYF

CDR3 length: 14
D gene: .
V gene: TRBV28
clone size: .
J gene: TRBJ1-2
CDR3 DNA: TGTGCCATCGGGACAACTATGATTAACTATGGCTACACCTTC
CDR3 protein: CAIGTTMINYGYTF

CDR3 length: 13
D gene: TRBD1
V gene: TRBV19
clone size: .
J gene: TRBJ2-7
CDR3 DNA: TGTGCCAGTAGTACGGACAGGGGCTACGAGCAGTACTTC
CDR3 protein: CASSTDRGYEQYF

CDR3 length: 13
D gene: .
V gene: TRBV5-1
clone size: .
J gene: TRBJ2-1
CDR3 DNA: TGCGCCAGCAGCTTGGAACTGTACAATGAGCAGTTCTTC
CDR3 protein: CASSLELYNEQFF

CDR3 length: 15
D gene: .
V gene: TRBV18
clone size: .
J gene: TRBJ2-3
CDR3 DNA: TGTGCCAGCTCACCAGACCCAGGGTCGGCAGATACGCAGTATTTT
CDR3 protein: CASSPDPGSADTQYF

CDR3 length: 12
D gene: .
V gene: TRBV4-1
clone size: .
J gene: TRBJ1-2
CDR3 DNA: TGCGCCAGCAGCCAACCACGCGGAGGCTACACCTTC
CDR3 protein: CASSQPRGGYTF

CDR3 length: 14
D gene: TRBD1
V gene: TRBV6-1
clone size: .
J gene: TRBJ2-3
CDR3 DNA: TGTGCCAGCAGTGAAGCCAGGGGGATAGATACGCAGTATTTT
CDR3 protein: CASSEARGIDTQYF

CDR3 length: 15
D gene: .
V gene: TRBV7-2
clone size: .
J gene: TRBJ2-7
CDR3 DNA: TGTGCCAGCAGCTCAATACCGGGGTTCGTCTACGAGCAGTACTTC
CDR3 protein: CASSSIPGFVYEQYF

CDR3 length: 11
D gene: .
V gene: TRBV13
clone size: .
J gene: TRBJ2-3
CDR3 DNA: TGTGCCAGCAGCCCCGGGTCGAAGCAGTATTTT
CDR3 protein: CASSPGSKQYF

CDR3 length: 11
D gene: .
V gene: TRBV11-3
clone size: once
J gene: TRBJ2-1
CDR3 DNA: TGTGCCAGCGGGAAAAGGGGGGAGCAGTTCTTC
CDR3 protein: CASGKRGEQFF

CDR3 length: 14
D gene: .
V gene: TRBV2
clone size: once
J gene: TRBJ2-2
CDR3 DNA: TGTGCCAGCAGTGAACTGGCAGTCGCCGGGGAGCTGTTTTTT
CDR3 protein: CASSELAVAGELFF

CDR3 length: 14
D gene: .
V gene: TRBV2
clone size: .
J gene: TRBJ2-3
CDR3 DNA: TGTGCCAGCAGTGACAGGGGGGTGACAGATACGCAGTATTTT
CDR3 protein: CASSDRGVTDTQYF

CDR3 length: 18
D gene: TRBD2
V gene: TRBV7-9
clone size: .
J gene: TRBJ2-1
CDR3 DNA: TGTGCCAGCAGCTTAGGGACTAGCGGGAGTTCATATGTTAATGAGCAGTTCTTC
CDR3 protein: CASSLGTSGSSYVNEQFF

CDR3 length: 14
D gene: .
V gene: TRBV5-5
clone size: .
J gene: TRBJ2-5
CDR3 DNA: TGTGCCAGCAGCCCGGAACTAGCACGAGAGACCCAGTACTTC
CDR3 protein: CASSPELARETQYF

CDR3 length: 14
D gene: .
V gene: TRBV29-1
clone size: .
J gene: TRBJ1-1
CDR3 DNA: TGCAGCGTTGTTGGGCAACCGCTGAACACTGAAGCTTTCTTT
CDR3 protein: CSVVGQPLNTEAFF

CDR3 length: 15
D gene: .
V gene: TRBV30
clone size: once
J gene: TRBJ2-2
CDR3 DNA: TGTGCCTGGAGCCGACTAACCGGGGGATCCGGGGAGCTGTTTTTT
CDR3 protein: CAWSRLTGGSGELFF

CDR3 length: 15
D gene: TRBD1
V gene: TRBV5-1
clone size: .
J gene: TRBJ1-2
CDR3 DNA: TGCGCCAGCAGCCCGGAACAGGGGCACGGCTATGGCTACACCTTC
CDR3 protein: CASSPEQGHGYGYTF

CDR3 length: 13
D gene: TRBD1
V gene: TRBV11-2
clone size: .
J gene: TRBJ2-5
CDR3 DNA: TGTGCCAGCAGCACTGGGACAGAAGAGACCCAGTACTTC
CDR3 protein: CASSTGTEETQYF

CDR3 length: 14
D gene: .
V gene: TRBV18
clone size: few
J gene: TRBJ1-5
CDR3 DNA: TGTGCCAGCTCACCCGGTATTAGCAATCAGCCCCAGCATTTT
CDR3 protein: CASSPGISNQPQHF

CDR3 length: 14
D gene: .
V gene: TRBV11-2
clone size: .
J gene: TRBJ2-7
CDR3 DNA: TGTGCCAGCAGCTTCTCTGAGGGCCCCTACGAGCAGTACTTC
CDR3 protein: CASSFSEGPYEQYF

CDR3 length: 16
D gene: TRBD2
V gene: TRBV3-1/TRBV3-2
clone size: many
J gene: TRBJ2-4
CDR3 DNA: TGTGCCAGCAGCCAGCGGGGGGGCCCCCGGGGTAACATTCAGTACTTC
CDR3 protein: CASSQRGGPRGNIQYF

CDR3 length: 15
D gene: TRBD1
V gene: TRBV6-5
clone size: .
J gene: TRBJ2-1
CDR3 DNA: TGTGCCAGCAGGGGGTGGGACAGCTCCTACAATGAGCAGTTCTTC
CDR3 protein: CASRGWDSSYNEQFF

CDR3 length: 13
D gene: .
V gene: TRBV25-1
clone size: .
J gene: TRBJ1-2
CDR3 DNA: TGTGCCAGCAGACGAACAGGGAACTATGGCTACACCTTC
CDR3 protein: CASRRTGNYGYTF

CDR3 length: 14
D gene: TRBD2
V gene: TRBV18
clone size: .
J gene: TRBJ2-1
CDR3 DNA: TGTGCCAGCTCCCTAGCGGGAGGGCGCGGTGAGCAGTTCTTC
CDR3 protein: CASSLAGGRGEQFF

CDR3 length: 15
D gene: .
V gene: TRBV19
clone size: .
J gene: TRBJ1-1
CDR3 DNA: TGTGCCAGTAGTCCGCGGACAGCCATGAACACTGAAGCTTTCTTT
CDR3 protein: CASSPRTAMNTEAFF

CDR3 length: 16
D gene: TRBD1
V gene: TRBV11-2
clone size: .
J gene: TRBJ2-3
CDR3 DNA: TGTGCCAGCAGCCTCCGGACAGGATTAAACACAGATACGCAGTATTTT
CDR3 protein: CASSLRTGLNTDTQYF

CDR3 length: 15
D gene: TRBD1
V gene: TRBV18
clone size: .
J gene: TRBJ1-2
CDR3 DNA: TGTGCCAGCTCACCACCGGGACAGGCAAACTATGGCTACACCTTC
CDR3 protein: CASSPPGQANYGYTF

CDR3 length: 18
D gene: TRBD1
V gene: TRBV18
clone size: .
J gene: TRBJ2-6
CDR3 DNA: TGTGCCAGCTCACCGCGCGGACAGGGTGCATCTGGGGCCAACGTCCTGACTTTC
CDR3 protein: CASSPRGQGASGANVLTF

CDR3 length: 14
D gene: .
V gene: TRBV4-2
clone size: .
J gene: TRBJ2-7
CDR3 DNA: TGTGCCAGCAGCCAAGTGGGGAGCTCCTACGAGCAGTACTTC
CDR3 protein: CASSQVGSSYEQYF

CDR3 length: 16
D gene: TRBD2
V gene: TRBV7-2
clone size: once
J gene: TRBJ2-5
CDR3 DNA: TGTGCCAGCAGCTTATGGGCCAGCGGGGGGGCAAAGACCCAGTACTTC
CDR3 protein: CASSLWASGGAKTQYF

CDR3 length: 15
D gene: TRBD2
V gene: TRBV18
clone size: .
J gene: TRBJ2-3
CDR3 DNA: TGTGCCAGCTCACCATTAGCGGGACTCACAGATACGCAGTATTTT
CDR3 protein: CASSPLAGLTDTQYF

CDR3 length: 13
D gene: TRBD2
V gene: TRBV24-1
clone size: .
J gene: TRBJ2-5
CDR3 DNA: TGTGCCACCAGTGATGGGGGGAGGGGGACCCAGTACTTC
CDR3 protein: CATSDGGRGTQYF

CDR3 length: 16
D gene: TRBD2
V gene: TRBV11-2
clone size: .
J gene: TRBJ2-3
CDR3 DNA: TGTGCCAGCAGCCCACTCACTAGCGGAGGCACAGATACGCAGTATTTT
CDR3 protein: CASSPLTSGGTDTQYF

CDR3 length: 15
D gene: TRBD1
V gene: TRBV30
clone size: .
J gene: TRBJ1-1
CDR3 DNA: TGTGCCTGGAGGGCAACCGGGACAGGGGGCACTGAAGCTTTCTTT
CDR3 protein: CAWRATGTGGTEAFF

CDR3 length: 15
D gene: .
V gene: TRBV28
clone size: .
J gene: TRBJ2-7
CDR3 DNA: TGTGCCCTGGGAGTACCGGGCCCACAATCGGGAGAGCAGTACTTC
CDR3 protein: CALGVPGPQSGEQYF

CDR3 length: 15
D gene: .
V gene: TRBV9
clone size: .
J gene: TRBJ2-1
CDR3 DNA: TGTGCCAGCAGCGTAGGGGCCAGCTCCTACAATGAGCAGTTCTTC
CDR3 protein: CASSVGASSYNEQFF

CDR3 length: 15
D gene: .
V gene: TRBV7-8
clone size: .
J gene: TRBJ1-5
CDR3 DNA: TGTGCCAGCAGCCCCCAGGGGAATAGCAATCAGCCCCAGCATTTT
CDR3 protein: CASSPQGNSNQPQHF